A single sample is the source of the 9 T cell receptor beta chains below, sequenced in a study of blood T cell repertoires in COVID-19. Profiling relied on immunoSEQ multiplex PCR, and the TCRdb table lists in-frame clones only, not all of them. The data show 120,000 or so clones, with over 60% seen just once and approximately 8% held by the top ten. Sequenced input: peripheral blood. The receptors here all came from a human donor in a cohort sampled during active COVID-19.

The chain recombines TRBV14 with TRBJ1-2, with D unclear. The CDR3 has 12 residues. Germline V gene data show CDR1 as SGHDN and CDR2 as FVKESK. Between the trimmed V and J ends, which lost 1 base and 5 bases, there was a span of 5 bases. Here the CDR3 reads CASSQGGYGYTF. CDR3 nucleotide sequence: TGTGCCAGCAGCCAAGGAGGTTATGGCTACACCTTC.

CDR3 residues: CASSSSAGGDEQYF. CDR3 coding DNA: TGTGCCAGCAGCTCCTCTGCGGGAGGGGACGAGCAGTACTTC. The chain uses TRBV11-2 and TRBJ2-7; 9 bases are a match to TRBD2. The V segment lost 4 bases and the J segment 5 bases; nucleotides outside the gene matches: 6. Germline loops: CDR1 SGHAT, CDR2 FQNNGV. There are 14 residues in the CDR3.

The chain couples TRBV10-2 to TRBJ2-2; 13 bases fit TRBD2. J lost 0 bases, V lost 0 bases, and 1 base had no gene match. Germline values: CDR1 WSHSY, CDR2 SAAADI. This CDR3 is 18 amino acids long. CDR3 loop: CASSESGLAGSNTGELFF. The CDR3 DNA is TGCGCCAGCAGTGAGTCGGGACTAGCGGGATCGAACACCGGGGAGCTGTTTTTT.

This chain joins TRBV28 and TRBJ1-2; D remains ambiguous. This CDR3 has 14 residues. Germline V gene sequence: CDR1 MDHEN, CDR2 SYDVKM. Between the trimmed V and J ends, which lost 3 bases and 4 bases, there was a span of 12 bases. The DNA of the CDR3 is TGTGCCAGCAGTTTTGAGGGTAACCCCTATGGCTACACCTTC. Translation gives CASSFEGNPYGYTF.

This rearrangement joins TRBV27 to TRBJ1-3, with D hard to call. V was shortened by 2 bases and J by 1 base, with 9 bases between the two germline ends. This CDR3 comprises 15 residues. CDR1 is MNHEY and CDR2 is SMNVEV in the germline V gene (reference sequence). For the CDR3, the DNA is TGTGCCAGCAGTTTAAGTCCGGGATCTGGAAACACCATATATTTT. Translating gives CASSLSPGSGNTIYF.

This rearrangement joins TRBV7-2 to TRBJ2-7; 7 bases map to TRBD2. This CDR3 has 16 amino acids. Per the germline V gene, CDR1 is SGHTA and CDR2 is FQGNSA. Trimming cost V 1 base and J 0 bases; bases outside gene matches: 6. The CDR3 sequence is CASSLGGGLFSYEQYF. CDR3 nucleotide sequence: TGTGCCAGCAGCTTAGGGGGGGGACTTTTCTCCTACGAGCAGTACTTC.

V usage is TRBV19 and J usage is TRBJ2-1; no reliable D call. Germline V gene data show CDR1 as LNHDA and CDR2 as SQIVND (reference sequence). This CDR3 comprises 12 residues. Trimming removed 3 bases from V and 7 bases from J, with 7 bases in between. The CDR3 bases are TGTGCCAGTAGTATTTCGGTGAATGAGCAGTTCTTC. This gives the protein CASSISVNEQFF. Together with reference TRBV19 and TRBJ2-1, the CDR3 gives the full variable domain: DGGITQSPKYLFRKEGQNVTLSCEQNLNHDAMYWYRQDPGQGLRLIYYSQIVNDFQKGDIAEGYSVSREKKESFPLTVTSAQKNPTAFYLCASSISVNEQFFGPGTRLTVL.

This chain connects TRBV10-2 to TRBJ1-3, with no clear D. Germline lookup yields CDR1 WSHSY and CDR2 SAAADI. The CDR3 is 13 amino acids. V was trimmed by 3 bases and J by 0 bases, leaving 3 bases between them. CDR3 sequence: CASSEASGNTIYF. The DNA of the CDR3 is TGCGCCAGCAGTGAAGCCTCTGGAAACACCATATATTTT.

This chain links TRBV10-3 with TRBJ1-2; TRBD1 matches at 8 bases. The CDR3 extends over 14 amino acids. The ends lost 2 bases at V and 5 bases at J; junction bases unmatched: 4. Germline assignment: CDR1 ENHRY and CDR2 SYGVKD. The CDR3 sequence is CAISEGQGYYGYTF. The CDR3 DNA follows: TGTGCCATCAGTGAGGGACAGGGATATTATGGCTACACCTTC.